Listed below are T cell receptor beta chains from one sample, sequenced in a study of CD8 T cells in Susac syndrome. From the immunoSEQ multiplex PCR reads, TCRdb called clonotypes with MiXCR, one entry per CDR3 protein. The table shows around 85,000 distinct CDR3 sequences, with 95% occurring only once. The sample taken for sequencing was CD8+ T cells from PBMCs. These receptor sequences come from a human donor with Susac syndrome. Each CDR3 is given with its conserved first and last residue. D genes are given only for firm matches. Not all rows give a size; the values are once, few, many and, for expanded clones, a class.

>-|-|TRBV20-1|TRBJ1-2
CSARTDRSLYGYTF
TGCAGTGCTAGGACCGACAGGTCCCTCTATGGCTACACCTTC
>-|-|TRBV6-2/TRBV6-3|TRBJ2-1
CASSYEGGSYNEQFF
TGTGCCAGCAGTTACGAGGGCGGCTCCTACAATGAGCAGTTCTTC
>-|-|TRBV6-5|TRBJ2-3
CASSYLVGPTDTQYF
TGTGCCAGCAGTTATCTTGTGGGACCCACAGATACGCAGTATTTT
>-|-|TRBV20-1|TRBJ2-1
CSARDLGSELITYNEQFF
TGCAGTGCTAGAGATTTAGGTTCGGAACTTATTACCTACAATGAGCAGTTCTTC
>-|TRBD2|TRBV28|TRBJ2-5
CASSFPGLAGVETQYF
TGTGCCAGCAGTTTCCCGGGACTAGCGGGAGTAGAGACCCAGTACTTC
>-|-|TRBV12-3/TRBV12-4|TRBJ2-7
CASSLQGPNEQYF
TGTGCCAGCAGTTTGCAGGGGCCGAACGAGCAGTACTTC
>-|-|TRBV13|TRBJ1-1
CASSLDQEMNTEAFF
TGTGCCAGCAGCTTAGATCAGGAAATGAACACTGAAGCTTTCTTT
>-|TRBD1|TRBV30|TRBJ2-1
CAWSTGQGGSYNEQFF
TGTGCCTGGAGTACGGGACAGGGGGGTTCCTACAATGAGCAGTTCTTC
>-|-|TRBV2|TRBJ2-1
CASGRDEEQFF
TGTGCCAGCGGCCGGGATGAAGAGCAGTTCTTC
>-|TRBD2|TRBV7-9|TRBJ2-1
CASSSSGEREEFF
TGTGCCAGCAGCTCGTCCGGGGAGCGGGAGGAGTTCTTC
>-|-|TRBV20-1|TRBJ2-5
CSARPRTVGMVETQYF
TGCAGTGCTAGGCCCCGGACAGTGGGGATGGTAGAGACCCAGTACTTC
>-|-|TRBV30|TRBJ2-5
CAWTGYQGTQYF
TGTGCCTGGACAGGCTACCAAGGGACCCAGTACTTC
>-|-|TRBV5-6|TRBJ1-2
CASSNGEFSGYTF
TGTGCCAGCAGCAACGGGGAGTTTAGCGGCTACACCTTC
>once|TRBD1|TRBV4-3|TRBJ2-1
CASKGQEYNEQFF
TGCGCCAGCAAAGGACAGGAGTACAATGAGCAGTTCTTC
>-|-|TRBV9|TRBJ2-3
CASSVDSSFDTQYF
TGTGCCAGCAGCGTGGACTCCAGCTTCGATACGCAGTATTTT
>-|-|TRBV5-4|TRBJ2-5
CASSPSGVGAETQYF
TGTGCCAGCAGCCCAAGCGGAGTGGGGGCGGAGACCCAGTACTTC
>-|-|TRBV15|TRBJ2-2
CATHRLTGELFF
TGTGCCACCCACAGGCTCACCGGGGAGCTGTTTTTT
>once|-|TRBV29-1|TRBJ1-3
CSFTHKGLAGNTIYF
TGCAGCTTCACGCACAAGGGGCTAGCTGGAAACACCATATATTTT
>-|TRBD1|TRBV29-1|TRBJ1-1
CSVEETVGRGPQFYTEAFF
TGCAGCGTTGAAGAGACGGTCGGCAGGGGGCCGCAGTTTTACACTGAAGCTTTCTTT
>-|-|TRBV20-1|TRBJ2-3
CSARAGQVESTDTQYF
TGCAGTGCTAGGGCCGGCCAGGTAGAGAGCACAGATACGCAGTATTTT
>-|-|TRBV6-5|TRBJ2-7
CASSYHRFYEQYF
TGTGCCAGCAGTTACCACAGGTTCTACGAGCAGTACTTC
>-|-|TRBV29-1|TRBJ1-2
CSVVLLNYGYTF
TGCAGCGTTGTGCTGCTAAACTATGGCTACACCTTC
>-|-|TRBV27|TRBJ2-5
CASSSGETQYF
TGTGCCAGCAGTTCCGGGGAGACCCAGTACTTC
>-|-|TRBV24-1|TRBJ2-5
CATSDWSEGTQYF
TGTGCCACCAGTGATTGGTCAGAGGGGACCCAGTACTTC
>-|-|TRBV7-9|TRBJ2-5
CASSLQSDIGQETQYF
TGTGCCAGCAGCTTACAATCGGACATAGGGCAAGAGACCCAGTACTTC
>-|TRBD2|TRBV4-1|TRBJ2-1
CASSQELLAAYNEQFF
TGCGCCAGCAGCCAAGAATTACTAGCGGCCTACAATGAGCAGTTCTTC
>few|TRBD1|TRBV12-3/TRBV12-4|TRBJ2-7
CASSWDRYEQYF
TGTGCCAGCAGTTGGGACAGGTACGAGCAGTACTTC
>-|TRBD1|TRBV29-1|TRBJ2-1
CSVEGTGGAQVNEQFF
TGCAGCGTCGAAGGGACAGGGGGCGCCCAGGTGAATGAGCAGTTCTTC
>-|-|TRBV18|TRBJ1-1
CASSPSKNTEAFF
TGTGCCAGCTCACCATCCAAGAACACTGAAGCTTTCTTT
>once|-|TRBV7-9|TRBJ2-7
CASSLRTDYEQYF
TGTGCCAGCAGCTTACGGACAGACTACGAGCAGTACTTC
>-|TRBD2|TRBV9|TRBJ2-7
CASSPGLAGAEQYF
TGTGCCAGCAGCCCGGGACTAGCGGGAGCAGAGCAGTACTTC
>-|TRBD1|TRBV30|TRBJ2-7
CAWDGQGGSYEQYF
TGTGCCTGGGATGGACAGGGGGGTTCCTACGAGCAGTACTTC
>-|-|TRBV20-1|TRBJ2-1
CSAPGSFGNEQFF
TGCAGTGCACCAGGGTCTTTCGGCAATGAGCAGTTCTTC